This section outlines one TCR beta chain sequence together with its context. Its specificity is unknown. The CDR3 has 15 amino acids. Per germline, CDR1 KGHSH and CDR2 LQKENI. Trimming shortened V by 3 bases and J by 3 bases, and 14 bases separated the two germline ends. This entry is derived from a study of OX40 agonist ivuxolimab in advanced cancers. Study context: With ivuxolimab, an agonistic anti-OX40 (CD134) antibody, patients were treated. Points from the study as a whole: Clonal expansion in partial responders at 0.1-3.0 mg/kg ranked among the lowest. There were, on average, more expanded clones in CD8+ T cells than in CD4+.

On cycle 4 day 1 and cycle 7 day 1, as well as at baseline, blood was sampled. Generated by immunoSEQ multiplex PCR, the TCRdb table keeps only in-frame clones and is missing some. Here the sample spans roughly 76,000 clones, around 90% being singletons. The origin of this receptor is an adult with an advanced solid tumor such as melanoma, head and neck, liver or kidney cancer. The chain uses TRBV18 and TRBJ1-1; a weak D match, TRBD1 (5 bases). This specimen was CD4+ or CD8+ T cells sorted from blood, taken in a trial of the OX40 agonist ivuxolimab. The CDR3 is CASSPIMGQYTEAFF. DNA for the CDR3: TGTGCCAGCTCACCGATCATGGGGCAGTACACTGAAGCTTTCTTT.